The TCR beta chain under discussion was sequenced for a study of shared clonotypes between healthy human individuals. V lost 6 bases, J lost 1 base, and 6 bases stayed unmatched. The germline V gene has CDR1 SNHLY and CDR2 FYNNEI. This CDR3 contains 16 residues. Assay used: immunoSEQ multiplex PCR; TCRdb lists only in-frame clones, some missing. The data show over 850,000 clones, around 78% seen once. The V call is TRBV2, the J call TRBJ2-2; 9 nucleotides line up with TRBD1. The sequence was obtained from a young man in good health. Some clones in this sample may be carry-over from other donors' samples. Sequencing was done on a sample of memory CD4+ T cells from PBMCs. Subset of the sample: CD45RA-negative fraction. The CDR3 protein is CASSVQGAMNTGELFF. The CDR3 DNA sequence: TGTGCCAGCAGCGTACAGGGGGCAATGAACACCGGGGAGCTGTTTTTT. Complete variable domain (other parts from reference TRBV2 and TRBJ2-2): EPEVTQTPSHQVTQMGQEVILRCVPISNHLYFYWYRQILGQKVEFLVSFYNNEISEKSEIFDDQFSVERPDGSNFTLKIRSTKLEDSAMYFCASSVQGAMNTGELFFGEGSRLTVL.